This TCR beta chain derives from a study of tumor-infiltrating lymphocytes in localized non-small cell lung cancer. In the study overall: The cohort mixed smokers and never-smokers, several histologies, and some post-neoadjuvant-chemotherapy samples. From each patient, both tumor and uninvolved lung, non-adjacent to tumor, were sampled. General study points: Recurrence-free survival showed no association with tumor T-cell fraction. Tumors had more T cell infiltration than uninvolved lung, per TCRbeta sequencing and CD3 counts.

Germline CDR1 and CDR2: SGHAT and FQNNGV. Between the trimmed V and J ends, which lost 1 base and 4 bases, there was a span of 9 bases. This CDR3 comprises 14 residues. For this clone: What it binds is not known.

Sequencing used immunoSEQ multiplex PCR; TCRdb keeps in-frame clones, though not all of them. The data show over 5,000 clones, 74% seen once. The sample was lung tumor tissue. V and J are TRBV11-2 and TRBJ2-3, with D tentatively TRBD1 or TRBD2 (5 bases each). The sequence came from a human donor with non-small cell lung cancer. DNA of the CDR3: TGTGCCAGCAGCTTAGGGTTGGGGGCAGATACGCAGTATTTT. Translating gives CASSLGLGADTQYF.